A selection of T cell receptor beta chains follows, all from one sample in a study of technical replicates of blood from a few donors. Only in-frame clones appear in the TCRdb table, and some are missing; sequencing was by immunoSEQ multiplex PCR. In the table there are about 70,000 clones, 92% of which are singletons. Material: T cells isolated from PBMCs. These receptor sequences come from a human donor in good health. Both conserved end residues are part of each CDR3. The D gene is left open where the match is weak. Clone size is given for some rows only: seen once, a few or many times, or a class if the clone is expanded.

>TRBV4-1|TRBJ2-1|NA|NA
TGCGCCAGCAGCCAAGAATCAGGAATTGGCGATGAGCAGTTCTTC
CASSQESGIGDEQFF
>TRBV30|TRBJ1-1|NA|NA
TGTGCCTGGAGCCCGGGACAGAACACTGAAGCTTTCTTT
CAWSPGQNTEAFF
>TRBV13|TRBJ2-3|NA|once
TGTGCCAGCAGCAGTGACAGGTTCCAAGATACGCAGTATTTT
CASSSDRFQDTQYF
>TRBV30|TRBJ1-4|NA|NA
TGTGCCTTGACAGCGAGTAATGAAAAACTGTTTTTT
CALTASNEKLFF
>TRBV6-5|TRBJ1-1|NA|NA
TGTGCCAGCAGTTACTCGTCAGGGGCCACTGAAGCTTTCTTT
CASSYSSGATEAFF
>TRBV27|TRBJ2-7|TRBD2|NA
TGTGCCAGCAGTCCTGGACTAGCGGGAGTCTACGAGCAGTACTTC
CASSPGLAGVYEQYF
>TRBV2|TRBJ2-3|NA|NA
TGTGCCAGCAGTGAACTAGTCGGCACAGATACGCAGTATTTT
CASSELVGTDTQYF
>TRBV19|TRBJ1-5|TRBD1|NA
TGTGCCAGTAGTATAGGACAGGGCGACAATCAGCCCCAGCATTTT
CASSIGQGDNQPQHF
>TRBV27|TRBJ2-7|NA|NA
TGTGCCAGCAGTTTATCTAATTTTTCCCCCTACGAGCAGTACTTC
CASSLSNFSPYEQYF
>TRBV27|TRBJ1-4|NA|NA
TGTGCCAGCAGTTTGTACGGAGGCCTCCGCGAAAAACTGTTTTTT
CASSLYGGLREKLFF
>TRBV7-9|TRBJ1-5|TRBD1|NA
TGTGCCAGCAGCTCCCGATTACAGGGGATGGAACAGCCCCAGCATTTT
CASSSRLQGMEQPQHF
>TRBV4-1|TRBJ2-5|TRBD2|NA
TGCGCCAGCAGCCAAAGCGGGAGAAACCAAGAGACCCAGTACTTC
CASSQSGRNQETQYF
>TRBV6-5|TRBJ2-7|TRBD2|NA
TGTGCCAGCAGTTACGGACTAGCGGGAGCCTACGAGCAGTACTTC
CASSYGLAGAYEQYF
>TRBV13|TRBJ2-7|NA|few
TGTGCCAGCAGCATACCGGGACTGACCTACGAGCAGTACTTC
CASSIPGLTYEQYF
>TRBV2|TRBJ1-2|NA|NA
TGTGCCAGCAACAGGAGGGTGAGAGACTATGGCTACACCTTC
CASNRRVRDYGYTF
>TRBV6-5|TRBJ2-1|NA|NA
TGTGCCAGCAGTTACTTGGAGGAGCAGTTCTTC
CASSYLEEQFF
>TRBV10-3|TRBJ1-2|NA|NA
TGTGCCATCAGTGGAGCGGGGGCCCCTTATGGCTACACCTTC
CAISGAGAPYGYTF
>TRBV27|TRBJ2-7|NA|NA
TGTGCCAGCAGTTTAAGTCCGGGACTCCGTTTCTACGAGCAGTACTTC
CASSLSPGLRFYEQYF
>TRBV29-1|TRBJ2-1|TRBD1|NA
TGCAGCGTTGGGGCTACAGGGGGCGGTGAGCAGTTCTTC
CSVGATGGGEQFF
>TRBV4-3|TRBJ1-2|TRBD1|NA
TGCGCCAGCAGCCAAGACAGGGGGCAAGGCTACACCTTC
CASSQDRGQGYTF
>TRBV19|TRBJ2-1|NA|NA
TGTGCCAGTAGTATAGACCCCAGGATGGGGGGCTACAATGAGCAGTTCTTC
CASSIDPRMGGYNEQFF
>TRBV5-4|TRBJ2-7|NA|NA
TGTGCCAGCAGCTTTTCGGACGGGAGTAGACACGAGCAGTACTTC
CASSFSDGSRHEQYF
>TRBV5-6|TRBJ2-7|NA|NA
TGTGCCAGCAGCCCCGTCTCAGGGGAATTCTACGAGCAGTACTTC
CASSPVSGEFYEQYF
>TRBV9|TRBJ2-7|TRBD2|NA
TGTGCCAGCAGGTCGAGCGGGAGAGTCTACGAGCAGTACTTC
CASRSSGRVYEQYF
>TRBV28|TRBJ1-4|NA|NA
TGTGCCAGCAGTCTACAGGCGGAGGGAGAAAAACTGTTTTTT
CASSLQAEGEKLFF
>TRBV28|TRBJ2-7|NA|NA
TGTGCCAGCAGTGGGCCAGGGAGGGAGCAGTACTTC
CASSGPGREQYF
>TRBV7-3|TRBJ2-3|TRBD2|NA
TGTGCCAGCAGCCCTGGGACTAGCGGAGTCATAGATACGCAGTATTTT
CASSPGTSGVIDTQYF
>TRBV28|TRBJ1-1|TRBD1|NA
TGTGCCAGCAGTCGAGGGGGCAAGAACACTGAAGCTTTCTTT
CASSRGGKNTEAFF
>TRBV28|TRBJ1-1|NA|once
TGTGCCAGCAAGTGGGGGGACACTGAAGCTTTCTTT
CASKWGDTEAFF
>TRBV9|TRBJ2-1|NA|NA
TGTGCCAGCAGCGTAGGGGGGACTGGGGCCTACAATGAGCAGTTCTTC
CASSVGGTGAYNEQFF
>TRBV5-6|TRBJ2-1|TRBD1|NA
TGTGCCAGCAGCTTTCCCTTTCTCAGGGGGAATGAGCAGTTCTTC
CASSFPFLRGNEQFF
>TRBV7-2|TRBJ2-7|NA|NA
TGTGCCAGCAGCCGACGACTCCCAGCCTACGAGCAGTACTTC
CASSRRLPAYEQYF
>TRBV28|TRBJ1-1|NA|once
TGTGCCAGCAGGCCTTCGGGAAACGCTGAAGCTTTCTTT
CASRPSGNAEAFF